The T cell receptor beta chain described here comes from a study of T cells after yellow fever vaccination (dated by TCRdb to 2018 to 2020). Regarding the research as a whole: The SMART-Seq v4 Ultra Low Input RNA kit was used to prepare libraries from fractions with low cell numbers. Blood samples were taken at several timepoints before and after primary and secondary immunization, and bulk PBMC replicates and cell subsets were isolated. The cohort comprised two healthy male donors, one aged 18 to 30 and one aged 30 to 39 years. To track T-cell clones before and after primary and booster YFV17D yellow fever vaccination, bulk TCR alpha and beta repertoires were sequenced longitudinally. Overall study results and their limits: After the booster, most clones that had expanded after primary vaccination were detected again (around 97% of CD4 and about 88% of CD8), suggesting broad maintenance of memory. A small share of clonotypes was detected in both CD4 and CD8 compartments, with the overlap likely arising from convergent recombination. Compared with the primary T-cell response, the secondary T-cell response was faster but weaker, reaching its peak on day 5 rather than on day 15. The study included only two donors, which limits how far the findings can be generalized. FACS-sorted repertoires could contain abundant contaminating clonotypes from the bulk population, so computational filtering was required.

The germline V gene specifies SGDLS as CDR1 and YYNGEE as CDR2. The CDR3 contains 14 residues, cysteine and phenylalanine counted. Only the CDR3 part of the read is kept: 42 bases, read in frame from the first base. Trimming at the junction amounts to 4 bases on V and 7 bases on J, and the germline ends lie 18 bases apart. These reads were obtained on an Illumina NovaSeq 6000. TCR cDNA was synthesized by 5'RACE template switching, through which a universal primer site and unique molecular identifiers were introduced. Priming of cDNA synthesis was performed from both the TCR alpha and TCR beta constant segments. Two PCR steps were used to amplify libraries, with sample barcodes and sequencing adapters being added in the second step. Sequencing of the libraries was done on either Illumina HiSeq 2500 (2x100 bp) or NovaSeq (2x150 bp). The source study handled its data this way. Demultiplexing of reads and collapsing into UMI consensus sequences were performed with MIGEC, and V(D)J alignment was carried out with MiXCR. Clonotypes responding to the vaccine were identified with edgeR on replicate PBMC samples, with the criteria of FDR below 0.01 and a log2 fold change above 5 up to day 15. Each bulk clonotype was labeled CD4 or CD8 based on which sequenced repertoire, CD4 or CD8, contained the clonotype at higher abundance. The public reads were reanalyzed by TCRdb: fastp trimming at Q25, MiXCR alignment, in-frame beta chains only. Every CDR3 protein is listed once, alongside the most common genes and DNA of its rows. The V and J calls and clone size come from TCRdb's table, not from the authors' own analysis. A total of around 100,000 distinct CDR3 sequences appear in this sample, roughly 5.2% of them only once. About 40% of the sample is taken by the ten largest.

Points on this clonotype: No antigen is known for it. No base quality information exists; no much larger clone differs at one position.

The sample's treatment or condition label is to be understood as: live attenuated yellow fever vaccine strain. A standard Ficoll-Paque protocol was used to isolate PBMCs from peripheral blood. Dynabeads CD4 and CD8 positive selection kits were used to isolate the CD4 and CD8 T-cell fractions. RNA was extracted with TriZol from bulk PBMCs, CD4 and CD8 fractions, and dextramer-positive and dextramer-negative fractions. The V gene is TRBV9 and the J gene is TRBJ2-7, with a tentative D call of TRBD1 or TRBD2, each matching 6 bases. The receptor was isolated from a man between 18 and 29 years old who received the YFV17D yellow fever vaccine. Sequencing was performed on CD8+ T cells sorted from PBMCs, taken 10 days after the yellow fever booster vaccination. The bases read TGTGCCAGCAGCTCGAGGAGCAGGGGAGGAGAGCAGTACTTC. Translated, it gives CASSSRSRGGEQYF.